Following are 12 T cell receptor beta chains from one sample sequenced in a study of human T cells and chemical hapten exposure (dated by TCRdb to the early 2020s). The sample's time point, from its label and the paper: pre-sensitization, week 0. The treatment or condition label, read with the paper, signifies: therapeutic diphenylcyclopropenone sensitization with weekly scalp DPC. The library was prepared using RACE. Sequenced on a NextSeq 500. TCRdb applied fastp at Q25 and MiXCR to the public reads, then kept only in-frame beta chains. Rows are unified per CDR3 protein, each entry keeping the most common DNA and genes. Across this sample there are under 200,000 distinct CDR3 sequences, with roughly 30% seen only once. The top ten clonotypes cover about 2.7% of the sample. Sequenced here: whole blood, sampled in connection with sensitization to the hapten diphenylcyclopropenone (DPC). The receptors here all came from a woman aged 25 to 45 with alopecia areata. Some clones in this sample may be carry-over from other donors' samples.

This clonotype was seen a handful of times. This sequence joins TRBV10-3 and TRBJ1-6; 8 nucleotides line up with TRBD1. Germline CDR1 is ENHRY and CDR2 is SYGVKD. The ends lost 1 base at V and 10 bases at J; junction bases unmatched: 3. The CDR3 is 14 residues long. The CDR3 region is CAISEFDRGSPLHF. The CDR3 bases are TGTGCCATCAGTGAGTTCGACAGGGGATCACCCCTCCACTTT.

This clonotype was observed a handful of times. The CDR3 sequence is CASSPPNYGYTF. Here the CDR3 DNA reads TGTGCCAGCAGCCCACCCAACTATGGCTACACCTTC. The chain combines TRBV7-9 with TRBJ1-2; D remains ambiguous. V gave up 5 bases and J gave up 2 bases, with 6 bases separating them. CDR1 is SEHNR, CDR2 FQNEAQ, per germline (reference sequence). The CDR3 totals 12 residues.

The chain couples TRBV29-1 to TRBJ2-5; D is possibly TRBD2 (6 bases). The CDR3 is 14 residues long. Trimming pared 7 bases from V and 5 bases from J, leaving 20 bases between. Germline CDR1 SQVTM, CDR2 ANQGSEA. The CDR3 DNA is TGCAGCGGGTGGACTAATCAAGTCAGGGAGACCCAGTACTTC. It specifies CSGWTNQVRETQYF.

The chain couples TRBV29-1 to TRBJ2-5; D is unresolved. Trimming removed 3 bases at V and 5 bases at J, with 7 bases between. Germline V gene lookup returns CDR1 SQVTM and CDR2 ANQGSEA. The CDR3 extends over 11 amino acids. The CDR3 region has the DNA TGCAGCGTTGAGGGGTACGAGACCCAGTACTTC. Translated, it gives CSVEGYETQYF.

The V call is TRBV29-1, the J call TRBJ1-1, with 9 bases that match TRBD1. CDR3 length: 13 residues. The junction had 11 bases not matched to a gene; V was cut back by 8 bases and J by 7 bases. Germline V gene data show CDR1 as SQVTM and CDR2 as ANQGSEA. CDR3 residues: CSTTGQGGGEAFF. CDR3 sequence (DNA): TGCAGCACTACGGGACAGGGAGGCGGTGAAGCTTTCTTT.

This clonotype was recorded a few times. V and J are TRBV11-2 and TRBJ1-6, with D tentatively TRBD1 (6 bases). Germline V gene data show CDR1 as SGHAT and CDR2 as FQNNGV. V was clipped by 5 bases and J by 9 bases, with 20 bases between them. The CDR3 contains 16 residues. The CDR3 DNA sequence: TGTGCCAGCAGCCAAACCCCCGGACAGAGAGGTTCACCCCTCCACTTT. Protein sequence: CASSQTPGQRGSPLHF.

The table lists this clonotype with many counts. The V gene is TRBV6-2 or TRBV6-3, the J gene TRBJ2-1; 8 positions match TRBD2. Germline V gene data show CDR1 as MNHEY and CDR2 as SVGEGT. This CDR3 region has 14 residues. Unmatched junction bases numbered 10, after V lost 10 bases and J lost 5 bases. The CDR3 coding sequence is TGTGCCACCTCCTTGGCGGGGGGAAACAATGAGCAGTTCTTC. The encoded protein is CATSLAGGNNEQFF.

CDR3 sequence: CASSSLLMTEAFF. CDR3 DNA sequence: TGTGCCAGCAGCTCCCTTTTAATGACTGAAGCTTTCTTT. The rearrangement joins TRBV7-8 to TRBJ1-1; D call uncertain. V was trimmed by 4 bases and J by 5 bases, leaving 11 bases between them. Germline CDR1 reads SGHVS; CDR2 reads FQNEAQ. The CDR3 is made up of 13 amino acids.

This clonotype was found a few times. The chain employs TRBV7-9 and TRBJ2-4; D gene uncertain. Germline V CDR1 and CDR2: SEHNR, FQNEAQ (reference sequence). Trimming took 5 bases from V and 0 from J, leaving 20 bases between them. This CDR3 region has 18 residues. Here the CDR3 DNA reads TGTGCCAGCAGCCCCATGATGGGTCAGATACTAGCCAAAAACATTCAGTACTTC. Translating gives CASSPMMGQILAKNIQYF.

This clonotype was counted at least ten times. The chain links TRBV27 to TRBJ2-2; 8 bases match TRBD2. Trimming cost V 6 bases and J 8 bases; bases outside gene matches: 11. Germline V lookup: CDR1 MNHEY, CDR2 SMNVEV (reference sequence). The CDR3 runs to 15 residues. The CDR3 nucleotides are TGTGCCAGCAGGCGAACTAGCGGAGGAGGAGGGGAGCTGTTTTTT. It translates to CASRRTSGGGGELFF.

The chain uses TRBV29-1 and TRBJ2-7; TRBD2 aligns across 11 bases. Germline assignment: CDR1 SQVTM and CDR2 ANQGSEA. The CDR3 extends over 13 amino acids. The V and J ends lost 6 bases and 4 bases, in that order; junction bases with no gene match: 5. CDR3 protein: CSVLTSGIYEQYF. CDR3 nucleotide sequence: TGCAGCGTCCTGACTAGCGGGATTTACGAGCAGTACTTC.

The chain is built from TRBV20-1 and TRBJ1-5, with TRBD1 as a possible D gene (5 bases). This CDR3 is 14 amino acids long. Trimming removed 6 bases from V and 1 base from J, with 13 bases in between. CDR1 is DFQATT, CDR2 SNEGSKA, per germline (reference sequence). The CDR3 sequence is CSARRGGSNQPQHF. Here the CDR3 DNA reads TGCAGTGCGCGAAGGGGCGGGAGCAATCAGCCCCAGCATTTT.